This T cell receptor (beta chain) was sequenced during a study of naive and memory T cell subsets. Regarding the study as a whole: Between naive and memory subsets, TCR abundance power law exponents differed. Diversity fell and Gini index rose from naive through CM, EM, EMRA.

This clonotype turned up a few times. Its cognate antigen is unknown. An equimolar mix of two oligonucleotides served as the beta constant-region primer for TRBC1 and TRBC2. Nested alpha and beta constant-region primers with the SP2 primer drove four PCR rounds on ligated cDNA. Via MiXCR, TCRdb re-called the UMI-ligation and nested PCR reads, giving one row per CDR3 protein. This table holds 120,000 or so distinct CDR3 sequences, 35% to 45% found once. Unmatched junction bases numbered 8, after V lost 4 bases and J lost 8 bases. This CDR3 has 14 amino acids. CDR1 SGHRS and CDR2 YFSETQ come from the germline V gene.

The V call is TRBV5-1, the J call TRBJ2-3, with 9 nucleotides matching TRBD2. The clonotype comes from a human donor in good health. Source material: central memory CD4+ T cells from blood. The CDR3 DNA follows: TGCGCCAGCAGCCTTAGCGGGAGTGGGTCTACGCAGTATTTT. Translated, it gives CASSLSGSGSTQYF.